This TCR beta chain was captured in a study of T cell repertoires in cytomegalovirus infection. Notes on the study in general: HLA-C-restricted CMV-specific TCR beta clonotypes prevailed in the ex vivo response.

The germline V gene encodes CDR1 SGHTA and CDR2 FQGNSA. The CDR3 covers 14 residues. The V gene lost 1 base and the J gene lost 2 bases, with 9 bases spanning the gap. On this clonotype: Its antigen remains unknown.

MiXCR, applied by TCRdb to the reads, yields one record per CDR3 protein. The table lists fewer than 850,000 distinct CDR3 sequences, about 27% of them singletons. The chain has TRBV7-2 and TRBJ2-7, with D unresolved. The TCR sequence derives from a human donor in good health (CMV status not recorded). Some clones in this sample may be carry-over from other donors' samples. Material: cultured CD8+ T cells from PBMCs, obtained from culture after CMV antigen stimulation. CDR3 nucleotide sequence: TGTGCCAGCAGCTTAGGGCACCTAACCTACGAGCAGTACTTC. Translation: CASSLGHLTYEQYF.